The rows below give T cell receptor beta chains drawn from one sample of a study of cytomegalovirus exposure and HLA in healthy donors. Profiling relied on immunoSEQ multiplex PCR, and the TCRdb table lists in-frame clones only, not all of them. The sample has under 80,000 clones, less than 85% seen once; the top ten hold roughly 5.3%. Sequencing was performed on PBMCs. Receptor source: a woman between 25 and 40 years old in good health and CMV-seronegative. Each CDR3 is given with its conserved first and last residue.

v_call cdr3_aa
TRBV19 CASSIGIGDDYYGYTF
TRBV2 CASNGGKEPSYEQYF
TRBV7-9 CSSSLAGGPGGSYEQYF
TRBV19 CASRGQGNQPQHF
TRBV7-9 CASSLEGERQPQHF
TRBV30 CAWGGTNYGYTF
TRBV19 CASSIGSRGRSGELFF
TRBV5-4 CASSLIGDGNTIYF
TRBV5-4 CASSFFSGRSYGYTF
TRBV6-1 CASSATGVTGELFF
TRBV6-1 CASSGAGVQYYNEQFF
TRBV7-2 CASSLVLVGGAGNTIYF
TRBV27 CASTVAGGVGGYTF
TRBV11-2 CASSLGLVVEQFF
TRBV6-4 CASSEKPGQGSYEQYF